These 31 T cell receptor beta chains were sequenced from one sample in a study of blood T cell repertoires in COVID-19 (dated by TCRdb to 2020 to 2022). Receptor libraries were prepared by the immunoSEQ multiplex PCR assay. This is the immuneACCESS table as TCRdb keeps it, with only in-frame sequences that have V and J called. A part of the clones is gone; compared with another copy, unresolved V genes explain less than half, and the rest is unexplained. For this sample the table gives 110,000 to 150,000 clones, of which roughly 80% were detected only once. 6.2% of the sample is held by the ten biggest clonotypes. The sequenced material came from PBMCs or T cells enriched from blood (not recorded which). Every receptor here comes from a woman between 40 and 55 years old who had recovered from COVID-19.

The genes are TRBV5-1 and TRBJ2-3, with 9 bases matching TRBD2. Trimming took 4 bases from V and 1 from J; bases not matched to a gene: 7. The CDR3 has 16 amino acids. Looked up from germline, CDR1 is SGHRS and CDR2 is YFSETQ. The CDR3 nucleotides are TGCGCCAGCAGCACCGGCGGGGGGGGTCGCACAGATACGCAGTATTTT. This gives the protein CASSTGGGGRTDTQYF.

J is TRBJ2-7 and V is TRBV3-1 (or the pseudogene TRBV3-2), with 10 bases lining up with TRBD1. The junction had 4 bases not matched to a gene; V was cut back by 4 bases and J by 4 bases. The CDR3 runs to 14 residues. In germline, CDR1 is LGHDT, CDR2 YNNKEL (reference sequence). Written as DNA, the CDR3 is TGTGCCAGCAGCCCCGGACAGGGGGGGTACGAGCAGTACTTC. Translating it yields CASSPGQGGYEQYF.

DNA for the CDR3: TGCAGCGCCCAGACAGGGGAATACGAGCAGTACTTC. Translating gives CSAQTGEYEQYF. The chain has TRBV29-1 and TRBJ2-7; 8 bases are a match to TRBD1. V gave up 7 bases and J gave up 4 bases; unmatched junction bases: 6. Germline-derived CDR1 and CDR2 are SQVTM and ANQGSEA. The CDR3 spans 12 residues.

The genes are TRBV5-1 and TRBJ1-3, with D perhaps matching TRBD1 (6 bases). Germline CDR1 reads SGHRS; CDR2 reads YFSETQ. Trimming cost V 4 bases and J 0 bases, with 17 bases left between them. The length of the CDR3 is 17 residues. CDR3 region: CASSILPGVSSGNTIYF. In nucleotides, the CDR3 is TGCGCCAGCAGCATACTCCCAGGGGTGAGCTCTGGAAACACCATATATTTT.

This chain uses TRBV30 with TRBJ2-3; TRBD2 matches 14 bases. Unmatched junction bases numbered 6, after V lost 3 bases and J lost 10 bases. Germline V gene sequence: CDR1 GTSNPN, CDR2 SVGIG (reference sequence). The CDR3 length is 14 residues. CDR3 sequence (DNA): TGTGCCTGGAGGCGACTAGCGGGGGGGCCTCCGCAGTATTTT. It translates to CAWRRLAGGPPQYF.

This CDR3 reads CASSPAGVGETQYF. Written as DNA, the CDR3 is TGTGCCAGCTCACCGGCGGGGGTGGGAGAGACCCAGTACTTC. The chain links TRBV18 to TRBJ2-5; the match to TRBD2 covers 7 bases. J lost 4 bases, V lost 3 bases, and 5 bases had no gene match. The germline CDR1 and CDR2 sequences are KGHSH and LQKENI. This CDR3 region has 14 residues.

This chain connects TRBV5-1 to TRBJ2-7; D may be TRBD2 (5 bases). With 4 bases removed from V and 2 bases from J, the gap between germline ends came to 16 bases. Germline V lookup: CDR1 SGHRS, CDR2 YFSETQ. The CDR3 loop spans 15 amino acids. The CDR3, as DNA: TGCGCCAGCAGCATGGCCCGGGGTTCCCCCTACGAGCAGTACTTC. Its translation: CASSMARGSPYEQYF.

This clone has more than one count but fewer than ten. The chain couples TRBV7-9 to TRBJ2-1, with D possibly TRBD1 on 5 matching bases. Trimming took off 2 bases at V and 10 bases at J, with 12 bases between the two ends. CDR3 length: 13 amino acids. In germline, CDR1 is SEHNR, CDR2 FQNEAQ (reference sequence). The CDR3 here is CASSLPWGPEQFF. The CDR3 DNA is TGTGCCAGCAGCTTACCCTGGGGCCCCGAGCAGTTCTTC.

This clone showed up just once. This CDR3 is CASRQGGYGYTF. The CDR3 DNA follows: TGCGCCAGCAGGCAGGGTGGCTATGGCTACACCTTC. The rearrangement uses TRBV5-1 and TRBJ1-2; D is possibly TRBD1 (5 bases). V was trimmed by 5 bases and J by 4 bases, leaving 9 bases between them. CDR1 SGHRS and CDR2 YFSETQ come from the germline V gene. The CDR3 spans 12 residues.

The sample holds many counts of this clone. The chain recombines TRBV12-5 with TRBJ1-5; D unresolved. The length of the CDR3 is 11 residues. The ends were cut back, 5 bases at V and 6 bases at J, with 5 bases in the middle. The germline CDR1 and CDR2 sequences are LGHNT and FRNRAP. CDR3: CASGEPQPQHF. The CDR3 DNA reads TGTGCTAGTGGTGAGCCTCAGCCCCAGCATTTT.

Only one count was recorded for this clone. This chain connects TRBV5-1 to TRBJ2-2; 7 bases fit TRBD1. Germline loops: CDR1 SGHRS, CDR2 YFSETQ. The CDR3 totals 15 residues. After removal of 2 bases from V and 4 bases from J, the junction contained 5 bases not matched to a gene. The CDR3, as DNA: TGCGCCAGCAGCTTAGGGGGCGGAAGCACCGGGGAGCTGTTTTTT. Translated: CASSLGGGSTGELFF.

This sequence joins TRBV4-2 and TRBJ1-2; D remains unclear. From germline, CDR1 is LGHNA and CDR2 YNFKEQ. The CDR3 runs 14 residues. V lost 1 base and J 5 bases, leaving 11 bases between the germline ends. The CDR3 reads CASSQGRNAYGYTF. CDR3 coding DNA: TGTGCCAGCAGCCAAGGCAGGAACGCTTATGGCTACACCTTC.

This clone has only one observation. The chain combines TRBV4-1 with TRBJ1-2; 7 nucleotides match TRBD1. Per the germline V gene, CDR1 is MGHRA and CDR2 is YSYEKL. With 1 base clipped from V and 7 bases from J, the junction kept 6 bases outside the gene matches. The length of the CDR3 is 14 residues. DNA for the CDR3: TGCGCCAGCAGCCAAGCCCCAGGGGGGCCTGGCTACACCTTC. Amino acid sequence: CASSQAPGGPGYTF.

The genes are TRBV7-8 and TRBJ2-3, with 15 bases lining up with TRBD2. CDR1 and CDR2 (germline): SGHVS, FQNEAQ. V lost 4 bases to trimming and J lost 3 bases; unmatched junction nucleotides: 2. The CDR3 totals 16 residues. Written as DNA, the CDR3 is TGTGCCAGCAGCTCGGGACTAGCGGGAGGAACAGATACGCAGTATTTT. It codes for CASSSGLAGGTDTQYF. Complete variable domain (other parts from reference TRBV7-8 and TRBJ2-3): GAGVSQSPRYKVAKRGQDVALRCDPISGHVSLFWYQQALGQGPEFLTYFQNEAQLDKSGLPSDRFFAERPEGSVSTLKIQRTQQEDSAVYLCASSSGLAGGTDTQYFGPGTRLTVL.

Here the CDR3 reads CATSRDRQTYEQYF. Here the CDR3 DNA reads TGTGCCACCAGCAGAGATCGTCAGACCTACGAGCAGTACTTC. The chain links TRBV15 to TRBJ2-7; D gene unclear. Germline CDR1 LNHNV, CDR2 YYDKDF (reference sequence). Trimming shortened V by 0 bases and J by 2 bases, and 8 bases separated the two germline ends. This CDR3 is 14 amino acids long.

This clone showed up many times. The rearrangement links TRBV6-5 to TRBJ1-2, with D possibly matching TRBD1 (6 bases). The CDR3 loop spans 14 amino acids. The V end was cut by 6 bases, the J end by 8 bases, with 19 bases between. Germline CDR1 is MNHEY and CDR2 is SVGAGI. The CDR3: CASRPVGGAEGYTF. The CDR3 nucleotides are TGTGCCAGCAGACCAGTTGGGGGGGCTGAAGGCTACACCTTC.

The rearrangement links TRBV7-9 to TRBJ1-6; a possible D gene is TRBD1 (6 bases). The germline CDR1 and CDR2 sequences are SEHNR and FQNEAQ (reference sequence). The V end was cut by 3 bases, the J end by 10 bases, with 16 bases between. The CDR3 has 15 residues. The CDR3 sequence: CASSFGGQLGSPLHF. In nucleotides, the CDR3 is TGTGCCAGCAGCTTCGGAGGACAGCTCGGGTCACCCCTCCACTTT. Full variable domain (outside the CDR3, taken from reference TRBV7-9 and TRBJ1-6): DTGVSQNPRHKITKRGQNVTFRCDPISEHNRLYWYRQTLGQGPEFLTYFQNEAQLEKSRLLSDRFSAERPKGSFSTLEIQRTEQGDSAMYLCASSFGGQLGSPLHFGNGTRLTVT.

The chain recombines TRBV27 with TRBJ1-5, with 7 bases that match TRBD1. Germline values: CDR1 MNHEY, CDR2 SMNVEV (reference sequence). V gave up 4 bases and J gave up 9 bases; unmatched junction bases: 12. The CDR3 length is 15 residues. This chain's CDR3 is CASSSSQGSQGPQHF. CDR3 bases: TGTGCCAGCAGTTCCTCACAGGGGTCCCAGGGGCCCCAGCATTTT.

This sequence joins TRBV27 and TRBJ1-1, with 8 bases fitting TRBD1. The CDR3 is 13 amino acids. Trimming removed 5 bases from V and 8 bases from J; junction bases left unmatched: 7. CDR1 and CDR2 from the germline V gene are MNHEY and SMNVEV (reference sequence). Here the CDR3 DNA reads TGTGCCAGCAGTCAGACAGGGGCCGGAGAAGCTTTCTTT. Amino acids: CASSQTGAGEAFF.

The chain joins TRBV5-1 to TRBJ1-6; D remains unclear. Trimming cost V 6 bases and J 7 bases, with 14 bases left between them. The CDR3 spans 14 residues. CDR1 is SGHRS, CDR2 YFSETQ, per germline. The chain's CDR3 is CASTDPRENSPLHF. CDR3 nucleotides: TGCGCCAGCACCGACCCCCGGGAGAATTCACCCCTCCACTTT.

This clone was picked up one time. The chain has TRBV28 and TRBJ2-7; TRBD2 agrees at 13 bases. Losses at the gene ends were 5 bases for V and 12 bases for J; bases not matched to a gene: 13. CDR1 MDHEN and CDR2 SYDVKM come from the germline V gene. CDR3 length equals 15 residues. This chain's CDR3 is CASSLKPGLAGDRYF. In DNA form, the CDR3 reads TGTGCCAGCAGTCTGAAACCCGGACTAGCGGGAGATAGGTACTTC.

This chain links TRBV19 with TRBJ2-3, with a tentative D call TRBD1 (6 bases). The CDR3 is 15 residues long. CDR1 is LNHDA, CDR2 SQIVND, per germline (reference sequence). V was cut by 5 bases and J by 3 bases, with 15 bases left in between. The CDR3 protein is CASSQTGSKTDTQYF. CDR3 coding DNA: TGTGCCAGTAGTCAAACAGGGTCTAAAACAGATACGCAGTATTTT.

V usage is TRBV23-1 and J usage is TRBJ2-2, with a tentative D call TRBD2 (6 bases). TRBV23-1 is noted as an ORF with a role that remains uncertain. CDR3 size: 18 residues. The ends were cut back, 10 bases at V and 4 bases at J, with 28 bases in the middle. CDR3 loop: CATFPVGSGTQSTGELFF. CDR3 nucleotides: TGCGCCACCTTCCCGGTGGGTTCAGGGACTCAATCCACCGGGGAGCTGTTTTTT.

The V gene is TRBV27, the J gene TRBJ1-6; weak D call: TRBD1 (6 bases). The V gene's germline CDR1 is MNHEY and CDR2 SMNVEV (reference sequence). V lost 6 bases to trimming and J lost 0 bases, with 12 bases between them. The CDR3 consists of 16 residues. The DNA for the CDR3 is TGTGCCAGCAGGGACAGATGGGACTCCTATAATTCACCCCTCCACTTT. Translated: CASRDRWDSYNSPLHF.

The rearrangement uses TRBV19 and TRBJ2-1, with 7 bases fitting TRBD2. This CDR3 is built from 15 residues. J gave up 7 bases and V 5 bases, and 11 bases lay outside the gene matches. Germline V CDR1 and CDR2: LNHDA, SQIVND (reference sequence). This chain's CDR3 is CASSLWEGLENEQFF. The CDR3 DNA reads TGTGCCAGTAGTTTGTGGGAGGGCCTTGAGAATGAGCAGTTCTTC.

The chain is built from TRBV3-1 (or the pseudogene TRBV3-2) and TRBJ1-3; D not certain. This CDR3 comprises 15 residues. Germline CDR1 and CDR2: LGHDT and YNNKEL (reference sequence). Trimming cost V 5 bases and J 0 bases, with 11 bases left between them. The CDR3 loop reads CASSNGFGSGNTIYF. The CDR3 nucleotides read TGTGCCAGCAGCAACGGGTTCGGCTCTGGAAACACCATATATTTT.

Only a few counts were recorded for this clone. The V and J genes are TRBV2 and TRBJ1-3; TRBD1 agrees at 10 bases. Germline loops: CDR1 SNHLY, CDR2 FYNNEI. The V gene end was trimmed by 3 bases and the J gene end by 4 bases; junction bases not matched to a gene: 6. This CDR3 spans 16 amino acids. The CDR3 here is CASSDRTGGSGNTIYF. The CDR3 region has the DNA TGTGCCAGCAGTGATCGGACAGGGGGATCCGGAAACACCATATATTTT.

This clone has only a few counts. The same CDR3 arises from other DNA sequences in this sample as well. The chain joins TRBV5-1 to TRBJ2-3; tentative D call: TRBD1 (5 bases). The ends were cut back, 4 bases at V and 0 bases at J, with 9 bases in the middle. The CDR3 is 14 amino acids. From germline, CDR1 is SGHRS and CDR2 YFSETQ. The DNA of the CDR3 is TGCGCCAGCAGCCCTGACAGCAGCACAGATACGCAGTATTTT. It codes for CASSPDSSTDTQYF.

The genes are TRBV9 and TRBJ2-1; TRBD2 aligns across 7 bases. From germline, CDR1 is SGDLS and CDR2 YYNGEE. J lost 1 base, V lost 8 bases, and 6 bases had no gene match. This CDR3 region has 14 residues. The DNA of the CDR3 is TGTGCCAGTTCCCGGGGGGATTCCTACAATGAGCAGTTCTTC. Protein product: CASSRGDSYNEQFF. The full variable domain, with the rest looked up from reference TRBV9 and TRBJ2-1, is DSGVTQTPKHLITATGQRVTLRCSPRSGDLSVYWYQQSLDQGLQFLIQYYNGEERAKGNILERFSAQQFPDLHSELNLSSLELGDSALYFCASSRGDSYNEQFFGPGTRLTVL.

V and J are TRBV5-8 and TRBJ1-5; TRBD1 agrees at 8 bases. Germline lookup yields CDR1 SGHTS and CDR2 YDEGEE. V shed 2 bases, J shed 5 bases, and the junction held 9 bases outside the gene matches. This CDR3 region has 16 residues. The CDR3 coding sequence is TGTGCCAGCAGCTTTAGGACAGGGAACCCCCATCAGCCCCAGCATTTT. Translating it yields CASSFRTGNPHQPQHF.

This clone was observed a few times. V gene TRBV25-1 combines with J gene TRBJ1-4; D uncertain. Germline assignment: CDR1 MGHDK and CDR2 SYGVNS. V gave up 2 bases and J gave up 8 bases, with 24 bases separating them. The CDR3 sequence is 18 residues long. The CDR3: CASSEMEVLGGLGEKLFF. CDR3 nucleotide sequence: TGTGCCAGCAGTGAAATGGAGGTACTGGGAGGGTTAGGAGAAAAACTGTTTTTT.